A single sample is the source of the 5 T cell receptor beta chains below, sequenced in a study of regulatory T cells in long-lasting Graves disease. Arm-PCR of CDR3 regions and iRepertoire HTBI primers were used to build TCR beta libraries. TCRdb recomputed calls from the multiplex PCR reads with MiXCR, one row per CDR3 protein. The table lists under 400,000 distinct CDR3 sequences, around 15% of them singletons, with roughly 27% in the top ten. Sample time point: newly diagnosed GD, antithyroid drugs for less than 3 months. There was RNA extracted from PBMCs, and the TCR library was made from it. These sequences were also reported in another study, on T cells in Graves' hyperthyroidism and ophthalmopathy.

Material: peripheral blood mononuclear cells (PBMCs), obtained at new diagnosis, from a patient treated with antithyroid drugs. The receptors shown here come from a man aged 35 to 55 with Graves disease.

In the case of this clonotype: Given a much more abundant clone one base away, this may be a read error. The rearrangement joins TRBV7-2 to TRBJ1-5; a possible D gene is TRBD1 (5 bases). Germline-derived CDR1 and CDR2 are SGHTA and FQGNSA. CDR3 size: 15 residues. The germline V and J ends were trimmed by 4 bases and 0 bases, with 10 bases remaining between them. CDR3: CASSSTVYSNQPQHF. Here the CDR3 DNA reads TGTGCCAGCAGCTCGACAGTGTATAGCAATCAGCCCCAGCATTTT. The full variable domain, rest sourced from reference TRBV7-2 and TRBJ1-5, is GAGVSQSPSNKVTEKGKDVELRCDPISGHTALYWYRQSLGQGLEFLIYFQGNSAPDKSGLPSDRFSAERTGGSVSTLTIQRTQQEDSAVYLCASSSTVYSNQPQHFGDGTRLSIL.

A word on this clonotype: This may be a read error, as it is one base from a much larger clone. The chain carries TRBV5-4 and TRBJ2-1, with 10 nucleotides matching TRBD1. Germline loops: CDR1 SGHNT, CDR2 YYREEE (reference sequence). CDR3 length: 16 residues. V lost 4 bases to trimming and J lost 13 bases; unmatched junction nucleotides: 17. The CDR3 coding sequence is TGTGCCAGCAGCAGGCCCGGGACAGGGGCCCCGGGGACCCAGTTCTTC. Translated, it gives CASSRPGTGAPGTQFF.

This clonotype was detected many times. This chain links TRBV12-3 or TRBV12-4 with TRBJ2-3, with TRBD1 as a possible D gene (6 bases). V was clipped by 6 bases and J by 2 bases, with 18 bases between them. This CDR3 spans 16 amino acids. CDR3 DNA sequence: TGTGCCAGCAGAAGACAGGCCACTGCCTACACAGATACGCAGTATTTT. Amino acids: CASRRQATAYTDTQYF.

The chain joins TRBV9 to TRBJ1-1, with no clear D. The germline CDR1 and CDR2 sequences are SGDLS and YYNGEE. The CDR3 loop spans 17 amino acids. V was clipped by 4 bases and J by 4 bases, with 23 bases between them. The CDR3 DNA reads TGTGCCAGCAGCCCCCGGTCGACAACCCCTGAAGGCACTGAAGCTTTCTTT. This encodes CASSPRSTTPEGTEAFF.

J is TRBJ1-5 and V is TRBV5-1; TRBD1 aligns across 7 bases. The CDR3 length is 16 residues. CDR1 and CDR2 (germline): SGHRS, YFSETQ. J gave up 2 bases and V 0 bases, and 5 bases lay outside the gene matches. The CDR3 is CASSLGSGGGNQPQHF. DNA for the CDR3: TGCGCCAGCAGCTTGGGGTCAGGGGGGGGCAATCAGCCCCAGCATTTT.